Ten or more counts support the clone carrying this T cell receptor (beta chain). This sample was included in a study of blood T cell repertoires in COVID-19. Turning to the study itself: From T cells, B-cell-depleted T cells, or PBMCs came the material, which was cDNA or gDNA.

As originally analysed: Estimates of nucleated cell counts were drawn from the amplification of reference gene primers. Some clones are missing from TCRdb's copy, which holds only in-frame ones; the method was immunoSEQ multiplex PCR. V and J calls and clone size are as listed in that table; D and trimming were resolved from the DNA. The sample has roughly 240,000 clones; around 84% are singletons. V lost 0 bases, J lost 4 bases, and 4 bases lay in between. The CDR3 spans 12 residues. CDR1 and CDR2 from the germline V gene are GTSNPN and SVGIG (reference sequence). The clonotype originates from a man in his forties who had recovered from COVID-19. Sequences were obtained from peripheral blood. This chain connects TRBV30 to TRBJ1-3; D is uncertain. The CDR3: CAWSVIGNTIYF. CDR3 in DNA: TGTGCCTGGAGTGTCATCGGAAACACCATATATTTT.